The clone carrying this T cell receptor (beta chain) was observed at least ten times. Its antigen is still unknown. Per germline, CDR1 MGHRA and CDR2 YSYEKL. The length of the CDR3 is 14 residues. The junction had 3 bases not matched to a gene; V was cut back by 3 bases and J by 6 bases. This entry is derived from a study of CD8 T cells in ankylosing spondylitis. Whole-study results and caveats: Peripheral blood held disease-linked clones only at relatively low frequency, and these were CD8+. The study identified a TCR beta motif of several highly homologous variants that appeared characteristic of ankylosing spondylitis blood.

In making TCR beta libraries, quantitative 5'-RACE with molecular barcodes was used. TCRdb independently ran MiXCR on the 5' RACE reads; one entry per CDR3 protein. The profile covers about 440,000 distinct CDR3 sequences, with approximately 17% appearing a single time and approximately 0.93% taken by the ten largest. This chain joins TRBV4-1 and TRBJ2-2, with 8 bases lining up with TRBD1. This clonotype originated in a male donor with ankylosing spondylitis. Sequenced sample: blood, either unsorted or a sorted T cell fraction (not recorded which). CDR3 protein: CASSHGQGAGELFF. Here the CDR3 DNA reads TGCGCCAGCAGCCACGGACAGGGAGCCGGGGAGCTGTTTTTT.